The next 19 T cell receptor beta chains were all read from a single sample in a study of CD4 T cells in relation to SARS-CoV-2 and coronaviruses. Assay: immunoSEQ multiplex PCR; the TCRdb copy retains only in-frame clones and omits some. The sample has around 31,000 clones; roughly 78% are singletons. Before the COVID-19 pandemic, during about 2011-2019, CD4+ T cells were taken from unexposed donors. After nine to ten days of culture, CD4+ T cells were isolated. These receptors have no identified antigens. Material for sequencing was CD4+ T cells from PBMCs, cultured in vitro. The receptors originated from a human donor in good health.

This sequence joins TRBV7-9 and TRBJ1-1; 8 bases are shared with TRBD1. Germline-derived CDR1 and CDR2 are SEHNR and FQNEAQ (reference sequence). The CDR3 totals 14 residues. Unmatched junction bases numbered 3, after V lost 5 bases and J lost 1 base. DNA for the CDR3: TGTGCCAGCAGCCCGACAGGGGCGAACACTGAAGCTTTCTTT. It specifies CASSPTGANTEAFF.

V gene TRBV5-8 combines with J gene TRBJ1-3; TRBD1 aligns across 7 bases. CDR1 and CDR2 from the germline V gene are SGHTS and YDEGEE. The V gene end was trimmed by 1 base and the J gene end by 3 bases; junction bases not matched to a gene: 7. The length of the CDR3 is 16 residues. The CDR3 here is CASSLPHRGGGNTIYF. CDR3 bases: TGTGCCAGCAGCTTGCCCCACAGGGGTGGTGGAAACACCATATATTTT. Looking up the rest from reference TRBV5-8 and TRBJ1-3 gives the full variable domain: EAGVTQSPTHLIKTRGQQATLRCSPISGHTSVYWYQQALGLGLQFLLWYDEGEERNRGNFPPRFSGRQFPNYSSELNVNALELEDSALYLCASSLPHRGGGNTIYFGEGSWLTVV.

The chain links TRBV6-5 to TRBJ2-5; 7 positions agree with TRBD1. Trimming removed 2 bases from V and 5 bases from J; junction bases left unmatched: 5. Germline values: CDR1 MNHEY, CDR2 SVGAGI. The CDR3 loop spans 14 amino acids. CDR3 sequence reads: CASSYRGQKETQYF. CDR3 nucleotides: TGTGCCAGCAGTTACAGGGGGCAGAAGGAGACCCAGTACTTC.

This chain connects TRBV4-1 to TRBJ2-2, with D perhaps TRBD1 or TRBD2 (5 bases each). Germline V CDR1 and CDR2: MGHRA, YSYEKL. Trimming left V 4 bases short and J 1 base short, with 10 bases between. The CDR3 sequence is 15 residues long. The DNA of the CDR3 is TGCGCCAGCAGCCTCGGGGCGGGGAACACCGGGGAGCTGTTTTTT. Its translation is CASSLGAGNTGELFF.

The chain carries TRBV19 and TRBJ2-1, with TRBD1 identical over 7 bases. J lost 8 bases, V lost 5 bases, and 12 bases had no gene match. In germline, CDR1 is LNHDA, CDR2 SQIVND (reference sequence). This CDR3 is built from 15 residues. CDR3 nucleotides: TGTGCCAGTAGTCCTACGAGACAGGGTGGGGATGAGCAGTTCTTC. It yields the protein CASSPTRQGGDEQFF.

V and J are TRBV9 and TRBJ2-3; unclear D gene. Germline CDR1 reads SGDLS; CDR2 reads YYNGEE. The V end was cut by 0 bases, the J end by 6 bases, with 11 bases between. The CDR3 is 14 residues long. The CDR3 DNA follows: TGTGCCAGCAGCGTAGAGGCAGGTTTGGATACGCAGTATTTT. Translated: CASSVEAGLDTQYF.

The chain recombines TRBV3-1 (or the pseudogene TRBV3-2) with TRBJ2-4, with D maybe TRBD2 (6 bases). The V and J ends lost 3 bases and 8 bases respectively, with 11 bases between them. CDR1 and CDR2 from the germline V gene are LGHDT and YNNKEL (reference sequence). The CDR3 has 13 amino acids. Here the CDR3 reads CASSHGSVDIQYF. The CDR3 DNA is TGTGCCAGCAGCCACGGGAGTGTGGACATTCAGTACTTC.

The V and J genes are TRBV3-1 (or the pseudogene TRBV3-2) and TRBJ2-1; 8 positions match TRBD1. The trim removed 6 bases at V and 1 base at J, leaving 8 bases unmatched. In germline, CDR1 is LGHDT, CDR2 YNNKEL (reference sequence). CDR3 length: 16 amino acids. The CDR3 bases are TGTGCCAGCAGGGTGACCGGACAGGGTTCCTACAATGAGCAGTTCTTC. Its protein is CASRVTGQGSYNEQFF.

This clone was found a few times. The chain joins TRBV7-9 to TRBJ1-5; the D gene is possibly TRBD1 (6 bases). CDR1 and CDR2 from the germline V gene are SEHNR and FQNEAQ (reference sequence). This CDR3 has 14 residues. The V end lost 8 bases, the J end lost 5 bases, and 16 bases lay between the germline ends. The CDR3 DNA sequence: TGTGCCAGCGCACTGGCAGGGGCCCATCAGCCCCAGCATTTT. Amino acid sequence: CASALAGAHQPQHF.

This rearrangement joins TRBV7-6 to TRBJ2-3; D is ambiguous. V was trimmed by 1 base and J by 0 bases, leaving 8 bases between them. The CDR3 contains 15 residues. Germline CDR1 SGHVS, CDR2 FNYEAQ. The CDR3 reads CASSLEGASTDTQYF. CDR3 sequence (DNA): TGTGCCAGCAGCTTAGAAGGAGCTAGCACAGATACGCAGTATTTT.

The chain joins TRBV29-1 to TRBJ2-3, with D unclear. The length of the CDR3 is 10 residues. Germline CDR1 is SQVTM and CDR2 is ANQGSEA. The V gene lost 7 bases and the J gene lost 5 bases, with 7 bases spanning the gap. In DNA, the CDR3 is TGCAGCGGGAAACAAGATACGCAGTATTTT. This translates into CSGKQDTQYF.

The chain carries TRBV5-1 and TRBJ1-3; D may be TRBD1 (6 bases). Germline V lookup: CDR1 SGHRS, CDR2 YFSETQ. Trimming left V 0 bases short and J 2 bases short, with 15 bases between. The CDR3 totals 17 residues. CDR3 loop: CASSLAGQTDPGNTIYF. CDR3 sequence (DNA): TGCGCCAGCAGCTTGGCTGGACAGACGGACCCTGGAAACACCATATATTTT. Variable domain in full (rest from reference TRBV5-1 and TRBJ1-3): KAGVTQTPRYLIKTRGQQVTLSCSPISGHRSVSWYQQTPGQGLQFLFEYFSETQRNKGNFPGRFSGRQFSNSRSEMNVSTLELGDSALYLCASSLAGQTDPGNTIYFGEGSWLTVV.

This rearrangement joins TRBV3-1 (or the pseudogene TRBV3-2) to TRBJ2-5; possibly TRBD2 for D (6 bases). The CDR3 runs to 15 residues. Germline lookup yields CDR1 LGHDT and CDR2 YNNKEL (reference sequence). Trimming removed 5 bases at V and 5 bases at J, with 18 bases between. CDR3 amino acids: CASSSQAGSGETQYF. As DNA, the CDR3 is TGTGCCAGCAGCAGCCAGGCGGGGTCCGGGGAGACCCAGTACTTC.

The chain is built from TRBV10-3 and TRBJ1-5, with D maybe TRBD1 (6 bases). The length of the CDR3 is 16 residues. Trimming removed 7 bases from V and 6 bases from J, with 22 bases in between. Germline V lookup: CDR1 ENHRY, CDR2 SYGVKD. In DNA, the CDR3 is TGTGCCATCATCCTCGGGGGGGCAGGGGTAAGTCAGCCCCAGCATTTT. This translates into CAIILGGAGVSQPQHF.

This chain connects TRBV7-8 to TRBJ1-5; D gene ambiguous. Trimming stripped 4 bases from V and 3 bases from J, with 7 bases between. Germline values: CDR1 SGHVS, CDR2 FQNEAQ. The CDR3 sequence is 13 residues long. CDR3: CASSSTANQPQHF. The CDR3, as DNA: TGTGCCAGCAGCTCTACCGCCAATCAGCCCCAGCATTTT.

This clone appeared once. The CDR3 nucleotides are TGTGCCAGCAGCAAAACGACTAGCGCTTACAATGAGCAGTTCTTC. Its protein is CASSKTTSAYNEQFF. This chain joins TRBV5-6 and TRBJ2-1; 8 bases match TRBD2. Germline V gene lookup returns CDR1 SGHDT and CDR2 YYEEEE. The V gene end was trimmed by 4 bases and the J gene end by 4 bases; junction bases not matched to a gene: 7. The CDR3 contains 15 residues.

V usage is TRBV7-2 and J usage is TRBJ2-1; D might be TRBD2 (6 bases). Trimming pared 5 bases from V and 7 bases from J, leaving 12 bases between. This CDR3 has 13 amino acids. Germline values: CDR1 SGHTA, CDR2 FQGNSA. The CDR3 protein is CASSRPTRNEQFF. As DNA, the CDR3 is TGTGCCAGCAGCCGACCGACTAGGAATGAGCAGTTCTTC.

The chain couples TRBV12-3 or TRBV12-4 to TRBJ1-5; D is possibly TRBD1 (5 bases). With 7 bases removed from V and 5 bases from J, the gap between germline ends came to 12 bases. The CDR3 is 13 residues long. DNA for the CDR3: TGTGCCAGCACCCTGGGGGGGGATCAGCCCCAGCATTTT. Translation: CASTLGGDQPQHF.

The chain combines TRBV3-1 (or the pseudogene TRBV3-2) with TRBJ1-5, with TRBD1 matching 7 bases. The length of the CDR3 is 14 residues. Germline V gives CDR1 LGHDT, CDR2 YNNKEL (reference sequence). Trimming removed 0 bases from V and 10 bases from J; junction bases left unmatched: 6. DNA for the CDR3: TGTGCCAGCAGCCAAGACAGGGGGTTATACCCCCAGCATTTT. Its translation: CASSQDRGLYPQHF.